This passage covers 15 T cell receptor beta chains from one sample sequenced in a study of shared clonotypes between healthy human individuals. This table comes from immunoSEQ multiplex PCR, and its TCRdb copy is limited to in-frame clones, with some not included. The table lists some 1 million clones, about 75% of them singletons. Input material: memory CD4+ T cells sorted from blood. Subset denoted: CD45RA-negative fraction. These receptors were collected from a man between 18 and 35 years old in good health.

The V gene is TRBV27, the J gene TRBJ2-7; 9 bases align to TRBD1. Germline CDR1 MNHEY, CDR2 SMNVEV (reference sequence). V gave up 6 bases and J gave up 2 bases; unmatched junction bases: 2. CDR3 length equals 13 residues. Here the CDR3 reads CASRDRGPYEQYF. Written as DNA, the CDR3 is TGTGCCAGCAGGGACAGGGGCCCCTACGAGCAGTACTTC.

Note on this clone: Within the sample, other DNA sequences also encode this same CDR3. Here the CDR3 DNA reads TGTGCCAGCAGCCCACCCGCAGATACGCAGTATTTT. Its protein product is CASSPPADTQYF. The V call is TRBV9, the J call TRBJ2-3; D is undetermined. Germline V CDR1 and CDR2: SGDLS, YYNGEE. V was shortened by 4 bases and J by 4 bases, with 7 bases between the two germline ends. CDR3 length equals 12 residues. Combining the CDR3 with reference TRBV9 and TRBJ2-3 gives the whole variable domain DSGVTQTPKHLITATGQRVTLRCSPRSGDLSVYWYQQSLDQGLQFLIQYYNGEERAKGNILERFSAQQFPDLHSELNLSSLELGDSALYFCASSPPADTQYFGPGTRLTVL.

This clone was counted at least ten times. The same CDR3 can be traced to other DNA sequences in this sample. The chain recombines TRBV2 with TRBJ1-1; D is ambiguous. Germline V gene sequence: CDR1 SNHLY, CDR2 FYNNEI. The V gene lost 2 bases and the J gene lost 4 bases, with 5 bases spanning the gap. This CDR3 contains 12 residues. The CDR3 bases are TGTGCCAGCAGTGAATCGGGCACTGAAGCTTTCTTT. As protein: CASSESGTEAFF.

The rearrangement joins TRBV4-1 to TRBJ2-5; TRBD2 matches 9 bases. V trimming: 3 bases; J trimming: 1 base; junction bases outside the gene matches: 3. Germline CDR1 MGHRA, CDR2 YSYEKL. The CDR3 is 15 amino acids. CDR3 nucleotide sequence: TGCGCCAGCAGCCAGCCAGCGGGGGGCCAAGAGACCCAGTACTTC. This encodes CASSQPAGGQETQYF.

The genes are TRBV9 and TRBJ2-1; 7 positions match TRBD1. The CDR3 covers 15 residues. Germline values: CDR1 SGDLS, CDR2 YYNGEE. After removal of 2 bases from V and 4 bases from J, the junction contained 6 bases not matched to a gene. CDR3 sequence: CASSVDRASYNEQFF. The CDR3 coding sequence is TGTGCCAGCAGCGTTGACAGGGCCTCTTACAATGAGCAGTTCTTC.

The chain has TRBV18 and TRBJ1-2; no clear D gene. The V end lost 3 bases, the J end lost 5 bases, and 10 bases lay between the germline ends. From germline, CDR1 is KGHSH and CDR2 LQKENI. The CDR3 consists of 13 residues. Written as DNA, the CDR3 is TGTGCCAGCTCACCGGAGGACGGGTATGGCTACACCTTC. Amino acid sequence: CASSPEDGYGYTF. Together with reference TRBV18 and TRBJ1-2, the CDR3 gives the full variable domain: NAGVMQNPRHLVRRRGQEARLRCSPMKGHSHVYWYRQLPEEGLKFMVYLQKENIIDESGMPKERFSAEFPKEGPSILRIQQVVRGDSAAYFCASSPEDGYGYTFGSGTRLTVV.

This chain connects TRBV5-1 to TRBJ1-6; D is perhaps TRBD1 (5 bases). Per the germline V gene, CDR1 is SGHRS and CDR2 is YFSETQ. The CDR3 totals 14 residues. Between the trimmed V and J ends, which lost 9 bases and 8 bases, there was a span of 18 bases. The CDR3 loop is CATKEGQGDSPLHF. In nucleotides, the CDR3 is TGCGCCACCAAGGAGGGCCAGGGTGATTCACCCCTCCACTTT.

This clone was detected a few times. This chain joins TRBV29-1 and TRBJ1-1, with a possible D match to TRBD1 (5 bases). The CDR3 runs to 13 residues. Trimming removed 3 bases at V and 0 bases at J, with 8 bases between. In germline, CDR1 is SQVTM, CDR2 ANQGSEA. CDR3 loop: CSVEGGMNTEAFF. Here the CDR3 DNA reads TGCAGCGTTGAGGGGGGGATGAACACTGAAGCTTTCTTT. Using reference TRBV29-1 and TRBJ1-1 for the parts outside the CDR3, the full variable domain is SAVISQKPSRDICQRGTSLTIQCQVDSQVTMMFWYRQQPGQSLTLIATANQGSEATYESGFVIDKFPISRPNLTFSTLTVSNMSPEDSSIYLCSVEGGMNTEAFFGQGTRLTVV.

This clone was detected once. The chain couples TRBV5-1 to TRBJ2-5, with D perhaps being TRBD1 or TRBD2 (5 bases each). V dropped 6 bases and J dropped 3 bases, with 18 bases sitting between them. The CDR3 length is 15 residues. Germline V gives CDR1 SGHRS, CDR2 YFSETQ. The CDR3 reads CASTLGTEKKETQYF. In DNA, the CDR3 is TGCGCCAGCACTCTCGGGACCGAAAAAAAAGAGACCCAGTACTTC.

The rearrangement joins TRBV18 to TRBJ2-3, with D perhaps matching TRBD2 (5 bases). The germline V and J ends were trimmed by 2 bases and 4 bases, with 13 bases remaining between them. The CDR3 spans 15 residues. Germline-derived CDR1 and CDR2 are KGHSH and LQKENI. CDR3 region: CASSPGGSNSDTQYF. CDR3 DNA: TGTGCCAGCTCACCAGGCGGGTCTAATTCAGATACGCAGTATTTT.

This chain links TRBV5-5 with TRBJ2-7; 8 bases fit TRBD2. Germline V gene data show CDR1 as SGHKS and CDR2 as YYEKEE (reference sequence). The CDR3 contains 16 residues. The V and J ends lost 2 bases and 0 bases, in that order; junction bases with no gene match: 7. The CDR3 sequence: CASSLAPGLVSYEQYF. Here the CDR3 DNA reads TGTGCCAGCAGCTTAGCACCGGGACTAGTCTCCTACGAGCAGTACTTC.

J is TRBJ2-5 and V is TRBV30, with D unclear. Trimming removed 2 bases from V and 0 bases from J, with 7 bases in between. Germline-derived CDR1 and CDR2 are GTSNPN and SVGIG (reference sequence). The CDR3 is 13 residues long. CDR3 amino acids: CAWSRMYQETQYF. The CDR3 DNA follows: TGTGCCTGGAGTAGAATGTACCAAGAGACCCAGTACTTC.

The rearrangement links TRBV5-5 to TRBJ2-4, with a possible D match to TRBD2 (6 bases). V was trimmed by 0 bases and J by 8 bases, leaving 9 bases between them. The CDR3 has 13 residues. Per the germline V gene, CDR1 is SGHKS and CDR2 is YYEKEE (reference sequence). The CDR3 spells CASSLAGEDIQYF. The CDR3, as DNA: TGTGCCAGCAGCTTGGCCGGGGAGGACATTCAGTACTTC. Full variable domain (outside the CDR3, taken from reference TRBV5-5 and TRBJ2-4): DAGVTQSPTHLIKTRGQQVTLRCSPISGHKSVSWYQQVLGQGPQFIFQYYEKEERGRGNFPDRFSARQFPNYSSELNVNALLLGDSALYLCASSLAGEDIQYFGAGTRLSVL.

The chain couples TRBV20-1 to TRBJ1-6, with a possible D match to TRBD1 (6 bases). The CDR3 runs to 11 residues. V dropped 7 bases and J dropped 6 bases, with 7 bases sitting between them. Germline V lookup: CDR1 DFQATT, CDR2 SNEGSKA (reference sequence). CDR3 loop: CSGTANSPLHF. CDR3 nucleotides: TGCAGTGGGACAGCTAATTCACCCCTCCACTTT.

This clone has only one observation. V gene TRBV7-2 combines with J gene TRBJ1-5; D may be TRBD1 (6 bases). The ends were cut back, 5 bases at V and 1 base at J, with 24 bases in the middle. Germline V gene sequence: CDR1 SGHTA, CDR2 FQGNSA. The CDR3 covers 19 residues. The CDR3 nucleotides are TGTGCCAGCAGCCCAGCGAACCGACGAGAGGGGGAAAGCAATCAGCCCCAGCATTTT. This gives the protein CASSPANRREGESNQPQHF.